Listed below are T cell receptor beta chains from one sample, sequenced in a study of shared clonotypes between healthy human individuals. Assay: immunoSEQ multiplex PCR; the TCRdb copy retains only in-frame clones and omits some. There are about 770,000 clones in the sample; roughly two thirds occur only once, and less than 2% lies in the top ten. Sequenced material: memory CD4+ T cells sorted from blood. These receptors were collected from a woman aged 25 to 39 in good health. The CDR3 runs from the conserved cysteine through the conserved F or W. The order of the fields is clone size, J gene, V gene, D gene, CDR3 protein, CDR3 DNA. D genes are given only for firm matches. A row's size may be missing; if present it is once, few, many or a size class.

>NA|TRBJ1-5|TRBV28|NA
CASSTRRDFYSNQPQHF
TGTGCCAGCAGTACCCGGAGGGACTTTTACAGCAATCAGCCCCAGCATTTT
>few|TRBJ2-7|TRBV10-3|TRBD2
CAISEPSGRTIEQYF
TGTGCCATCAGTGAGCCTAGCGGGAGGACTATCGAGCAGTACTTC
>NA|TRBJ2-3|TRBV29-1|NA
CSVEAGTHATDTQYF
TGCAGCGTCGAGGCCGGGACTCACGCGACAGATACGCAGTATTTT
>NA|TRBJ2-7|TRBV28|TRBD2
CASSLYSSGSDYEQYF
TGTGCCAGCAGTTTATATTCTAGCGGGAGTGATTACGAGCAGTACTTC
>NA|TRBJ1-1|TRBV28|NA
CASRRSRAGPRIRNTEAFF
TGTGCCAGCCGGCGTTCAAGGGCGGGCCCGCGTATAAGGAACACTGAAGCTTTCTTT
>NA|TRBJ1-2|TRBV7-8|NA
CASSTPQGYGYTF
TGTGCCAGCAGCACACCACAGGGTTATGGCTACACCTTC
>NA|TRBJ2-1|TRBV6-5|NA
CASSYDRTGEQFF
TGTGCCAGCAGTTACGACAGGACTGGTGAGCAGTTCTTC
>NA|TRBJ1-1|TRBV7-7|TRBD1
CASSTTGTGNTEAFF
TGTGCCAGCAGCACCACCGGGACAGGGAACACTGAAGCTTTCTTT
>NA|TRBJ2-7|TRBV4-1|TRBD1
CASSQVPGQGNEQYF
TGCGCCAGCAGCCAAGTACCGGGACAGGGGAACGAGCAGTACTTC
>few|TRBJ2-5|TRBV18|NA
CASSPAGAIGETQYF
TGTGCCAGCTCACCCGCGGGGGCAATTGGAGAGACCCAGTACTTC
>NA|TRBJ1-2|TRBV18|NA
CASSPSGYGYTF
TGTGCCAGCTCACCATCAGGGTATGGCTACACCTTC
>NA|TRBJ2-7|TRBV4-2|NA
CASSQESYGSSYEQYF
TGTGCCAGCAGCCAAGAATCTTACGGGAGCTCCTACGAGCAGTACTTC
>NA|TRBJ1-2|TRBV20-1|NA
CSATEYGYTF
TGCAGTGCTACGGAGTATGGCTACACCTTC
>NA|TRBJ2-1|TRBV5-6|NA
CASSSFQGSSYNEQFF
TGTGCCAGCAGCTCATTTCAGGGGAGCTCCTACAATGAGCAGTTCTTC
>many|TRBJ2-1|TRBV28|NA
CATRGPYNEQFF
TGTGCCACCCGGGGCCCGTACAATGAGCAGTTCTTC
>many|TRBJ1-5|TRBV28|NA
CASKIQGSGNQPQHF
TGTGCCAGCAAGATACAGGGATCAGGCAATCAGCCCCAGCATTTT
>NA|TRBJ2-1|TRBV25-1|NA
CATGAYNEQFF
TGTGCCACAGGGGCCTACAATGAGCAGTTCTTC
>NA|TRBJ1-1|TRBV28|NA
CASSRRGRFVNTEAFF
TGTGCCAGCAGTAGACGGGGGCGATTTGTGAACACTGAAGCTTTCTTT
>many|TRBJ2-7|TRBV28|NA
CASSPSRGYEQYF
TGTGCCAGCAGCCCAAGCAGGGGCTACGAGCAGTACTTC
>NA|TRBJ2-5|TRBV27|TRBD2
CASSSVDLGRDTSETQYF
TGTGCCAGCAGCAGCGTAGACCTTGGGAGGGATACGTCAGAGACCCAGTACTTC
>many|TRBJ2-2|TRBV5-1|TRBD2
CASSPTSGRAGNTGELFF
TGCGCCAGCAGCCCGACTAGCGGGAGGGCCGGGAACACCGGGGAGCTGTTTTTT
>NA|TRBJ1-5|TRBV30|TRBD1
CAWSPGTGQPQHF
TGTGCCTGGAGTCCCGGGACAGGCCAGCCCCAGCATTTT
>NA|TRBJ2-7|TRBV28|TRBD2
CASSWAVGRGTYEQYF
TGTGCCAGCAGTTGGGCCGTGGGGAGGGGCACCTACGAGCAGTACTTC
>few|TRBJ2-7|TRBV4-1|TRBD1
CASSQGGTASYEQYF
TGCGCCAGCAGCCAAGGGGGGACAGCCTCCTACGAGCAGTACTTC
>NA|TRBJ1-1|TRBV18|NA
CASGTAANTEAFF
TGTGCCAGCGGCACAGCAGCGAACACTGAAGCTTTCTTT